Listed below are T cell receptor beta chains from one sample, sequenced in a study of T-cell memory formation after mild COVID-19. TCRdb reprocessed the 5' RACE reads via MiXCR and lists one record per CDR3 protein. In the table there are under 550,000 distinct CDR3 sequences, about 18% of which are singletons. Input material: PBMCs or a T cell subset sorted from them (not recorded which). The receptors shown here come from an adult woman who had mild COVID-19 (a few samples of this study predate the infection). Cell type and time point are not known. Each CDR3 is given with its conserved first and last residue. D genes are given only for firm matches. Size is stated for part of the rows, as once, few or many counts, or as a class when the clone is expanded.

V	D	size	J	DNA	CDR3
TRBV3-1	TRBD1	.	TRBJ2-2	TGTGCCAGCAGCCATTTGCGGGGACAGGGGTTTTTGAACACCGGGGAGCTGTTTTTT	CASSHLRGQGFLNTGELFF
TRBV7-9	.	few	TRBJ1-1	TGTGCCAGCAGCTTAGAGTTCCGGGACGCAGAAGCTTTCTTT	CASSLEFRDAEAFF
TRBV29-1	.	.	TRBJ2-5	TGCAGCGTTGAAGAAGGGCTAAAGGAGACCCAGTACTTC	CSVEEGLKETQYF
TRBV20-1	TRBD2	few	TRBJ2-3	TGCAGTGCTACTAGCGGCTCCGCTAGCACAGATACGCAGTATTTT	CSATSGSASTDTQYF
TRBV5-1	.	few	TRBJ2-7	TGCGCCAGCAGCTTGGCCGGGGCCCCTTCCTCCTACGAGCAGTACTTC	CASSLAGAPSSYEQYF
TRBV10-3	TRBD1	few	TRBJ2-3	TGTGCCATCAGTGGCCCGGGACAGGCGAGCACAGATACGCAGTATTTT	CAISGPGQASTDTQYF
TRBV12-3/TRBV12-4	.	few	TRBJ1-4	TGTGCCAGCAGTTCTACAGACGGACCTTTATATGAAAAACTGTTTTTT	CASSSTDGPLYEKLFF
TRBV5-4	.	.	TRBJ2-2	TGTGCCAGCAGCTTGGCGGGTGGGAGAAGGACCGGGGAGCTGTTTTTT	CASSLAGGRRTGELFF
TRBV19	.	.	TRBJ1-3	TGTGCCAGTAGTATCCGGGGGGCGAGAAGCTCTGGAAACACCATATATTTT	CASSIRGARSSGNTIYF
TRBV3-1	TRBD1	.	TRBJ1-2	TGTGCCAGCAGCGACCGGGACAGGGGCGATGGCTACACCTTC	CASSDRDRGDGYTF
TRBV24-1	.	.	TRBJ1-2	TGTGCCACCAGTGATTTCACCAGGGGTGGCGGCTACACCTTC	CATSDFTRGGGYTF
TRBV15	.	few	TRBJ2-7	TGTGCCACCAGCCGCCGCGGACAGACCTCCTACGAGCAGTACTTC	CATSRRGQTSYEQYF
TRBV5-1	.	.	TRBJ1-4	TGCGCCAGCAGCCTCGACAGGCCGGGTGAAAAACTGTTTTTT	CASSLDRPGEKLFF
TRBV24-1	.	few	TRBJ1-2	TGTGCCACCAGTGATTCGGGCAGTATCGCCGGCTACACCTTC	CATSDSGSIAGYTF
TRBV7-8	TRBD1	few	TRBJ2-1	TGTGCCAGCAGCGGCCCGGGACAGGGGAACTCCTACAATGAGCAGTTCTTC	CASSGPGQGNSYNEQFF
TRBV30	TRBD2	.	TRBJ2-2	TGTGCCTGGACCCCAGCGGGAGGTTTGGTCGGGGAGCTGTTTTTT	CAWTPAGGLVGELFF
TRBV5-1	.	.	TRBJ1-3	TGCGCCAGCAGCCTGGACAGCCCCCCTGGAAACACCATATATTTT	CASSLDSPPGNTIYF
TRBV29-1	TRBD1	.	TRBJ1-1	TGCAGCGTTCGTACCGGGACAGGGGGCTTGAAAGCTTTCTTT	CSVRTGTGGLKAFF
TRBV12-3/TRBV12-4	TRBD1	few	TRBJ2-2	TGTGCCAGCAGCTTCGGGGACAGGGTCTCCGGGGAGCTGTTTTTT	CASSFGDRVSGELFF
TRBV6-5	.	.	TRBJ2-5	TGTGCCAGCAGTTACAGCAACCGGGACCGCCTAACCCAGTACTTC	CASSYSNRDRLTQYF
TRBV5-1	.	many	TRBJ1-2	TGCGCCAGCAGCTTGGCTCCAGATCTCTATGGCTACACCTTC	CASSLAPDLYGYTF
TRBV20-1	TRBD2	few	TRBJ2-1	TGCAGTGCTGGGGGAAAGGGCGGGAGGGCCGATGAGCAGTTCTTC	CSAGGKGGRADEQFF
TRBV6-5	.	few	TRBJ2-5	TGTGCCAGCAGTTACCTCGGCCCTGGGGAGACCCAGTACTTC	CASSYLGPGETQYF
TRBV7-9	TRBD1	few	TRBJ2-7	TGTGCCAGCAGCCATCCGGGACAGGGGGCAAGGTCGGGATACGAGCAGTACTTC	CASSHPGQGARSGYEQYF
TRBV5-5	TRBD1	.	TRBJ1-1	TGTGCCAGCAGCGCCTCAGGGGGCGCGTACACTGAAGCTTTCTTT	CASSASGGAYTEAFF
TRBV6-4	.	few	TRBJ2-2	TGTGCCAGCAGCAGTATGTTCGGGGAGCTGTTTTTT	CASSSMFGELFF